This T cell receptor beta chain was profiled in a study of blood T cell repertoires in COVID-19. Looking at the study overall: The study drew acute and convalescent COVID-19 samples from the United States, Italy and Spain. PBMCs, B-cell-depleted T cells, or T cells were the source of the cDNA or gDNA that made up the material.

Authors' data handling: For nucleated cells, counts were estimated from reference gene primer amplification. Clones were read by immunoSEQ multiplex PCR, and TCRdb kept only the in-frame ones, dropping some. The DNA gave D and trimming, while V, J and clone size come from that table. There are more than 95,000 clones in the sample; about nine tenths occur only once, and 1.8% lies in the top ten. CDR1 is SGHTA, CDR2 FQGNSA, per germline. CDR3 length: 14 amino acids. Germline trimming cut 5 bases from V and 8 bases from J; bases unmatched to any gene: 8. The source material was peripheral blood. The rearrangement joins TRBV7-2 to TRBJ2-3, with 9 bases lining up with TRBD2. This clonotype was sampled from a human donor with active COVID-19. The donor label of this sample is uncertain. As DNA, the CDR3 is TGTGCCAGCAGCATCAGTAGCGGGGGAGTTACGCAGTATTTT. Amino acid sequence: CASSISSGGVTQYF.